This TCR beta chain originates from a study of blood T cell repertoires in COVID-19 (dated by TCRdb to about 2020). Background on the whole study: Samples from collaborators originated in the United States, Italy and Spain and spanned both the acute and convalescent phases of COVID-19. Deeply sampled blood TCRbeta repertoires from subjects exposed to, actively infected with, or recovered from COVID-19 were included in the dataset. HLA class I and class II types, where available, came from metadata supplied by the sample provider rather than from assay-based typing. Samples were obtained from the ongoing ImmuneRACE study (first 160 participants) and from 1,000 to 1,500 subjects provided by 6 global collaborators. The sample metadata nearly always contained a de-identified subject ID, COVID-19 status, age in years and sex. The material from the prospective study consisted of cDNA or gDNA derived from T cells, B-cell-depleted T cells, or PBMCs. The repertoires were released in a freely available public database meant as a resource for research on the immune response to SARS-CoV-2.

A note on this clone: No antigen is known for it. No much larger clonotype is one base removed from it; base qualities were not supplied.

TCRbeta CDR3 regions were amplified from genomic DNA using the immunoSEQ Assay, a bias-controlled multiplex PCR. Concerning the study's data processing: The number of nucleated cells in each sample was estimated from the amplification of reference gene primers within the assay. To quantify the absolute abundance of each unique TCRbeta CDR3 rearrangement, sequence reads were collapsed and filtered. For each sample, productive Simpson clonality was calculated as the square root of Simpson's diversity index over productive rearrangements. TCRdb's version of the immuneACCESS table is confined to in-frame rearrangements and falls short of the full clone set. An unresolved V gene accounts for under half of the shortfall where checked; the remainder is of unknown origin. The V and J calls and the clone size are those of that table, but D and trimming were determined from the DNA. The sample profile shows around 120,000 clones; roughly nine tenths of them were found once. The top ten clones comprise approximately 3.7% of the sample.

For CDR1 and CDR2, the germline V gene (reference sequence) lists LNHDA and SQIVND. V ends up 3 bases short and J 3 bases short, with an unmatched junction base count of 10. Its CDR3 holds 19 amino acids, cysteine through phenylalanine. The only DNA kept is the CDR3, 57 bases in frame from the first base. The collaborating institutions used their own protocols to collect whole blood in K2EDTA tubes. For TCRbeta analysis, collaborators shipped samples as frozen whole blood, isolated PBMCs, or DNA extracted from either of those sample types. Points the paper makes about the study in general: How much clinical and demographic metadata was included differed by source and by participant, and the metadata was provided uncurated.

The rearranged chain carries TRBV19 and TRBJ2-2, and 13 junction bases match TRBD2. This clonotype was sampled from a man aged 50 or older with active COVID-19. Sequenced sample: peripheral blood. The nucleotide sequence reads TGTGCCAGTAGTATTACTTTTTGGACTAGCGGGAGAGACACCGGGGAGCTGTTTTTT. The encoded protein is CASSITFWTSGRDTGELFF.